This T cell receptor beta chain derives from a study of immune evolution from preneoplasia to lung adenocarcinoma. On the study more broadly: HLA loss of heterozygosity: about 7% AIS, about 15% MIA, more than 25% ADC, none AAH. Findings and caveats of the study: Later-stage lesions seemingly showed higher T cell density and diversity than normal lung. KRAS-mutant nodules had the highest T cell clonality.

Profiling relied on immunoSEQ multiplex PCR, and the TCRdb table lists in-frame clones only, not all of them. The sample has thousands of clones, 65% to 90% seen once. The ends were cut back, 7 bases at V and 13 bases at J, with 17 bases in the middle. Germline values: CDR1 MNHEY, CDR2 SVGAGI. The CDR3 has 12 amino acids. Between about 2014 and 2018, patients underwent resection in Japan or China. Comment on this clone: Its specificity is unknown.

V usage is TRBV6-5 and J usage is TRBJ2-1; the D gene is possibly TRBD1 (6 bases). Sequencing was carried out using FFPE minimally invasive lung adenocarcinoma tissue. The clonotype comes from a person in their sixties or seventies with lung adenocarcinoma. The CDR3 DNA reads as TGTGCCAGCACCCCACAGGGTGGTTATCAGTTCTTC. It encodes CASTPQGGYQFF.